The 32 T cell receptor beta chains below all came from one sample that was sequenced in a study of T cell responses to AZD1222 COVID-19 vaccine. Measured with immunoSEQ multiplex PCR; TCRdb has only the in-frame clones, and not every one. The data show roughly 120,000 clones, about 85% seen once. The sequenced sample was peripheral blood, obtained 28 days after the second AZD1222 dose. The receptors were gathered from an adult who received the AZD1222 COVID-19 vaccine.

Only one count was recorded for this clone. The chain links TRBV4-3 to TRBJ1-1; D gene unclear. The CDR3 spans 14 residues. CDR1 is LGHNA and CDR2 is YSLEER in the germline V gene. V shed 0 bases and J shed 4 bases, with 9 bases lying between them. The CDR3, as DNA: TGCGCCAGCAGCCAAGAGTTGGGGAGCACTGAAGCTTTCTTT. It translates to CASSQELGSTEAFF.

This chain links TRBV5-5 with TRBJ1-4; a weak D match, TRBD1 (5 bases). The CDR3 consists of 14 residues. Germline assignment: CDR1 SGHKS and CDR2 YYEKEE (reference sequence). V lost 4 bases and J lost 5, with 12 bases in between. CDR3 bases: TGTGCCAGCAGCCCGGACACCGGCAATGAAAAACTGTTTTTT. Its protein product is CASSPDTGNEKLFF.

This chain uses TRBV5-6 with TRBJ1-2; weak D call: TRBD1 (5 bases). The CDR3 has 12 amino acids. The V gene's germline CDR1 is SGHDT and CDR2 YYEEEE. The ends were cut back, 4 bases at V and 3 bases at J, with 7 bases in the middle. The CDR3 here is CASSPGDYGYTF. The CDR3 coding sequence is TGTGCCAGCAGCCCGGGGGACTATGGCTACACCTTC.

V is TRBV9 and J is TRBJ1-2; D perhaps matches TRBD1 (6 bases). Per the germline V gene, CDR1 is SGDLS and CDR2 is YYNGEE. The CDR3 extends over 16 amino acids. V lost 0 bases, J lost 7 bases, and 19 bases lay in between. For the CDR3, the DNA is TGTGCCAGCAGCGTAGCTCGGGAGGGGGAAGGGGTTGGCTACACCTTC. The encoded protein is CASSVAREGEGVGYTF.

The rearrangement uses TRBV5-1 and TRBJ2-7, with a tentative D call TRBD1 (6 bases). This CDR3 comprises 15 residues. The germline gives CDR1 SGHRS, CDR2 YFSETQ. V dropped 5 bases and J dropped 3 bases, with 18 bases sitting between them. The DNA for the CDR3 is TGCGCCAGCAGAGAGGGGCCAGGGGTCTACTACGAGCAGTACTTC. Translated: CASREGPGVYYEQYF.

The chain carries TRBV5-1 and TRBJ1-2; possibly TRBD1 for D (5 bases). The CDR3 is made up of 14 amino acids. Germline V gives CDR1 SGHRS, CDR2 YFSETQ. Between the trimmed V and J ends, which lost 6 bases and 7 bases, there was a span of 19 bases. This CDR3 is CASTFLGGDPGYTF. The DNA of the CDR3 is TGCGCCAGCACCTTTTTGGGAGGGGATCCTGGCTACACCTTC.

The CDR3 region is CASSPPPYETQYF. The CDR3 DNA sequence: TGCGCCAGCAGCCCCCCACCCTACGAGACCCAGTACTTC. V usage is TRBV5-1 and J usage is TRBJ2-5; D not certain. The V gene's germline CDR1 is SGHRS and CDR2 YFSETQ. V was pared by 4 bases and J by 5 bases, with 12 bases between. This CDR3 region has 13 residues.

The chain links TRBV19 to TRBJ1-5; no clear D gene. Looked up from germline, CDR1 is LNHDA and CDR2 is SQIVND (reference sequence). This CDR3 contains 14 residues. Trimming left V 4 bases short and J 3 bases short, with 10 bases between. This CDR3 is CASSKAGYNQPQHF. In DNA form, the CDR3 reads TGTGCCAGTAGTAAGGCGGGGTACAATCAGCCCCAGCATTTT.

The chain couples TRBV19 to TRBJ2-7, with 8 bases aligning to TRBD1. V lost 4 bases and J lost 0; bases outside the gene matches: 5. The germline V gene has CDR1 LNHDA and CDR2 SQIVND (reference sequence). This CDR3 contains 15 residues. CDR3 sequence: CASSTDRVGSYEQYF. The CDR3 coding sequence is TGTGCCAGTAGTACGGACAGGGTGGGCTCCTACGAGCAGTACTTC. Based on the CDR3 plus reference TRBV19 and TRBJ2-7, the full variable domain is DGGITQSPKYLFRKEGQNVTLSCEQNLNHDAMYWYRQDPGQGLRLIYYSQIVNDFQKGDIAEGYSVSREKKESFPLTVTSAQKNPTAFYLCASSTDRVGSYEQYFGPGTRLTVT.

V gene TRBV18 combines with J gene TRBJ1-5; tentatively, D is TRBD1 (6 bases). The CDR3 contains 15 residues. V lost 0 bases, J lost 6 bases, and 12 bases lay in between. The germline V gene has CDR1 KGHSH and CDR2 LQKENI. CDR3 DNA sequence: TGTGCCAGCTCACCACCGGTAGGGGGAAGTCAGCCCCAGCATTTT. Translated, it gives CASSPPVGGSQPQHF. The variable domain in full, completed from reference TRBV18 and TRBJ1-5, reads NAGVMQNPRHLVRRRGQEARLRCSPMKGHSHVYWYRQLPEEGLKFMVYLQKENIIDESGMPKERFSAEFPKEGPSILRIQQVVRGDSAAYFCASSPPVGGSQPQHFGDGTRLSIL.

The chain uses TRBV6-7 and TRBJ1-5, with 9 bases identical to TRBD1. TRBV6-7 counts as an open reading frame of uncertain function. The CDR3 extends over 17 amino acids. The V segment lost 7 bases and the J segment 9 bases; nucleotides outside the gene matches: 19. The CDR3 spells CASTSLFKDRGIWPQHF. The CDR3 nucleotides read TGTGCCAGCACCTCCCTTTTTAAAGACAGGGGGATTTGGCCCCAGCATTTT.

The chain couples TRBV7-2 to TRBJ1-5, with unresolved D. The germline V gene encodes CDR1 SGHTA and CDR2 FQGNSA. Trimming took 2 bases from V and 1 from J, leaving 12 bases between them. The CDR3 length is 16 residues. Here the CDR3 DNA reads TGTGCCAGCAGCTTAAGGCCGCGCCAGAGCAATCAGCCCCAGCATTTT. It codes for CASSLRPRQSNQPQHF.

The table lists this clone with a count of one. V is TRBV11-3 and J is TRBJ2-3; no reliable D call. Per germline, CDR1 SGHNT and CDR2 YENEEA. This CDR3 region has 14 residues. V lost 5 bases and J 4 bases, leaving 13 bases between the germline ends. Here the CDR3 DNA reads TGTGCCAGCAGCCCAGGACGGGCCTCAGATACGCAGTATTTT. Its translation: CASSPGRASDTQYF.

The CDR3 here is CASSRRPGRRTSTDTQYF. Written as DNA, the CDR3 is TGCGCCAGCAGTCGGCGCCCGGGACGGAGGACTAGCACAGATACGCAGTATTTT. The V gene is TRBV23-1, the J gene TRBJ2-3; tentatively, D is TRBD1 or TRBD2 (5 bases each). TRBV23-1 is annotated as an ORF whose role is uncertain. V lost 4 bases, J lost 0 bases, and 20 bases lay in between. The CDR3 sequence is 18 residues long.

The chain joins TRBV5-1 to TRBJ1-2; 9 bases line up with TRBD1. Germline CDR1 and CDR2: SGHRS and YFSETQ. J was trimmed by 3 bases and V by 4 bases; bases with no gene match: 4. The CDR3 is made up of 14 amino acids. This chain's CDR3 is CASSARDRDYGYTF. The CDR3 coding sequence is TGCGCCAGCAGCGCCCGGGACAGGGACTATGGCTACACCTTC.

The rearrangement joins TRBV5-4 to TRBJ2-2; D unclear. CDR1 is SGHNT, CDR2 YYREEE, per germline (reference sequence). This CDR3 has 16 residues. V was pared by 3 bases and J by 1 base, with 13 bases between. The CDR3 spells CASSSGGFLNTGELFF. CDR3 in DNA: TGTGCCAGCAGCTCGGGTGGGTTCCTGAACACCGGGGAGCTGTTTTTT.

This chain uses TRBV18 with TRBJ1-1, with D perhaps TRBD1 (5 bases). Germline CDR1 and CDR2: KGHSH and LQKENI. Trimming pared 3 bases from V and 11 bases from J, leaving 19 bases between. CDR3 length: 14 amino acids. Here the CDR3 reads CASSPPGRANSAFF. CDR3 DNA sequence: TGTGCCAGCTCACCCCCCGGCAGGGCCAACTCCGCTTTCTTT.

V gene TRBV9 combines with J gene TRBJ2-7; perhaps D is TRBD1 or TRBD2 (5 bases each). Trimming left V 4 bases short and J 6 bases short, with 20 bases between. The CDR3 runs 15 residues. CDR1 and CDR2 (germline): SGDLS, YYNGEE. CDR3: CASSLTWGSGGEQYF. In nucleotides, the CDR3 is TGTGCCAGCAGCCTGACCTGGGGGTCTGGCGGCGAGCAGTACTTC.

The rearrangement uses TRBV27 and TRBJ1-3; D unclear. This CDR3 region has 13 residues. Trimming left V 3 bases short and J 4 bases short, with 7 bases between. The germline gives CDR1 MNHEY, CDR2 SMNVEV (reference sequence). CDR3 nucleotides: TGTGCCAGCAGTTTCTTGGGGGGAAACACCATATATTTT. This translates into CASSFLGGNTIYF.

The CDR3 spells CASSQTGDRAEAFF. CDR3 bases: TGTGCCAGCAGTCAGACTGGAGACAGGGCTGAAGCTTTCTTT. V gene TRBV6-5 combines with J gene TRBJ1-1; 7 bases agree with TRBD1. Germline CDR1 is MNHEY and CDR2 is SVGAGI. The CDR3 has 14 residues. Trimming at V came to 5 bases and at J to 6 bases, leaving 9 bases not matched to a gene.

This clone appeared a few times. The CDR3 DNA reads as TGTGCCAGCAGGGGTACAGGGGGCAACTATGGCTACACCTTC. Protein sequence: CASRGTGGNYGYTF. This chain uses TRBV5-6 with TRBJ1-2; TRBD1 matches 9 bases. Germline V CDR1 and CDR2: SGHDT, YYEEEE. The J segment lost 2 bases and the V segment lost 5 bases, leaving 4 bases of the junction unmatched. This CDR3 is built from 14 residues. The entire variable domain, with the rest obtained from reference TRBV5-6 and TRBJ1-2, is as follows: DAGVTQSPTHLIKTRGQQVTLRCSPKSGHDTVSWYQQALGQGPQFIFQYYEEEERQRGNFPDRFSGHQFPNYSSELNVNALLLGDSALYLCASRGTGGNYGYTFGSGTRLTVV.

This clone was found once. CDR3 sequence reads: CASSARTGGKGSYEQYF. The DNA of the CDR3 is TGTGCCAGCAGCGCAAGGACAGGGGGCAAGGGGTCCTACGAGCAGTACTTC. V is TRBV4-2 and J is TRBJ2-7; 11 bases line up with TRBD1. Germline V gene data show CDR1 as LGHNA and CDR2 as YNFKEQ. J gave up 1 base and V 5 bases, and 10 bases lay outside the gene matches. This CDR3 is 17 amino acids long.

This chain links TRBV14 with TRBJ1-2; weak D call: TRBD1 (5 bases). The V end was cut by 0 bases, the J end by 4 bases, with 12 bases between. This CDR3 comprises 15 residues. Germline CDR1 and CDR2: SGHDN and FVKESK. In nucleotides, the CDR3 is TGTGCCAGCAGCCAAGATATCGGCAGGGCCTATGGCTACACCTTC. The encoded protein is CASSQDIGRAYGYTF.

The chain employs TRBV4-3 and TRBJ2-7; perhaps D is TRBD1 or TRBD2 (6 bases each). Between the trimmed V and J ends, which lost 0 bases and 3 bases, there was a span of 12 bases. The CDR3 is 15 residues long. The germline gives CDR1 LGHNA, CDR2 YSLEER. Here the CDR3 DNA reads TGCGCCAGCAGCCAAGACCCGGGGGCAAGCTACGAGCAGTACTTC. It codes for CASSQDPGASYEQYF.

J is TRBJ2-5 and V is TRBV11-2; D gene uncertain. The CDR3 has 13 amino acids. Germline V gives CDR1 SGHAT, CDR2 FQNNGV. V lost 3 bases to trimming and J lost 1 base, with 6 bases between them. The CDR3 bases are TGTGCCAGCAGCTTGGATCCCCAAGAGACCCAGTACTTC. Translating it yields CASSLDPQETQYF.

The gene calls are TRBV7-2 and TRBJ1-1; D unclear. Germline assignment: CDR1 SGHTA and CDR2 FQGNSA. V was pared by 7 bases and J by 3 bases, with 18 bases between. The CDR3 totals 15 residues. The CDR3 nucleotides read TGTGCCAGCATGCTACGAGGGAGGACGGACACTGAAGCTTTCTTT. Protein product: CASMLRGRTDTEAFF.

CDR3 loop: CASSLEVGRGGEKLFF. CDR3 coding DNA: TGTGCCAGCAGCTTAGAAGTAGGGAGAGGTGGTGAAAAACTGTTTTTT. The chain couples TRBV7-2 to TRBJ1-4; D unclear. Germline V gene sequence: CDR1 SGHTA, CDR2 FQGNSA. This CDR3 region has 16 residues. Trimming removed 1 base at V and 7 bases at J, with 16 bases between.

Regarding this clone: A read error may account for a junction end that differs from germline. The chain has TRBV7-7 and TRBJ2-2; tentatively, D is TRBD2 (6 bases). Germline-derived CDR1 and CDR2 are SSHAT and FNYEAQ (reference sequence). This CDR3 region has 15 residues. CDR3 DNA sequence: TGTGCTAGCAGCCCCGGGACTTACGGCACCGGGGAGCTGTTTTTT. Its protein is CASSPGTYGTGELFF.

This rearrangement joins TRBV4-1 to TRBJ1-1; D remains unclear. Between the trimmed V and J ends, which lost 5 bases and 1 base, there was a span of 8 bases. Germline V lookup: CDR1 MGHRA, CDR2 YSYEKL. The length of the CDR3 is 13 residues. CDR3 bases: TGCGCCAGCAGCGCCAGTAGGAACACTGAAGCTTTCTTT. It translates to CASSASRNTEAFF.

This chain links TRBV7-2 with TRBJ1-3; D gene uncertain. Trimming took off 2 bases at V and 0 bases at J, with 8 bases between the two ends. The germline gives CDR1 SGHTA, CDR2 FQGNSA. The CDR3 contains 15 residues. In DNA form, the CDR3 reads TGTGCCAGCAGCTTATTGGGCTACTCTGGAAACACCATATATTTT. Residues: CASSLLGYSGNTIYF.

This sequence joins TRBV4-1 and TRBJ1-4, with D tentatively TRBD1 (5 bases). From germline, CDR1 is MGHRA and CDR2 YSYEKL. The CDR3 covers 13 residues. The V end was cut by 1 base, the J end by 5 bases, with 5 bases between. The CDR3 DNA is TGCGCCAGCAGCCAAGGGGGGAATGAAAAACTGTTTTTT. This gives the protein CASSQGGNEKLFF.

CDR3 in DNA: TGTGCCAGAGACCCCCGGGGAGGGCTTAGCAATCAGCCCCAGCATTTT. It yields the protein CARDPRGGLSNQPQHF. V usage is TRBV21-1 and J usage is TRBJ1-5. TRBV21-1 is noted as a pseudogene. The CDR3 sequence is 16 residues long.